Listed below are T cell receptor beta chains from one sample, sequenced in a study of a mutant IDH1 vaccine in newly diagnosed glioma. Profiling relied on immunoSEQ multiplex PCR, and the TCRdb table lists in-frame clones only, not all of them. Of about 16,000 clones listed, roughly 80% are singletons. The sample was PBMCs, taken from a glioma patient treated with radiotherapy, temozolomide or both. The receptors originated from a middle-aged man with glioma. The CDR3 runs from the conserved cysteine through the conserved F or W. A D gene is named only where the DNA matches it firmly. Clone size appears in some rows only: once, few, many, or a class for an expanded clone.

cdr3_aa: CSVQGEATEAFF; clone_size: -; cdr3_length: 12; v_call: TRBV29-1; j_call: TRBJ1-1; d_call: -
cdr3_aa: CASSQDLGSGANVLTF; clone_size: -; cdr3_length: 16; v_call: TRBV4-2; j_call: TRBJ2-6; d_call: -
cdr3_aa: CASSRGQGPNTEAFF; clone_size: once; cdr3_length: 15; v_call: TRBV5-6; j_call: TRBJ1-1; d_call: TRBD1
cdr3_aa: CAISEIPGTSGVEDEQFF; clone_size: -; cdr3_length: 18; v_call: TRBV10-3; j_call: TRBJ2-1; d_call: TRBD2
cdr3_aa: CASRVPGTGELFF; clone_size: -; cdr3_length: 13; v_call: TRBV5-1; j_call: TRBJ2-2; d_call: -
cdr3_aa: CASSFAGDSYNEQFF; clone_size: -; cdr3_length: 15; v_call: TRBV27; j_call: TRBJ2-1; d_call: -
cdr3_aa: CASSADFAGTQPQHF; clone_size: -; cdr3_length: 15; v_call: TRBV2; j_call: TRBJ1-5; d_call: -
cdr3_aa: CASSQGPRTDTQYF; clone_size: -; cdr3_length: 14; v_call: TRBV11-3; j_call: TRBJ2-3; d_call: -
cdr3_aa: CASSPRPTAANTGELFF; clone_size: once; cdr3_length: 17; v_call: TRBV27; j_call: TRBJ2-2; d_call: -
cdr3_aa: CASSIRGGLTDTQYF; clone_size: -; cdr3_length: 15; v_call: TRBV11-3; j_call: TRBJ2-3; d_call: TRBD2
cdr3_aa: CASSLGVTADGGDTQYF; clone_size: few; cdr3_length: 17; v_call: TRBV11-2; j_call: TRBJ2-3; d_call: -
cdr3_aa: CASSSGAYNEQFF; clone_size: once; cdr3_length: 13; v_call: TRBV28; j_call: TRBJ2-1; d_call: -
cdr3_aa: CASSLALLEEDRQYF; clone_size: -; cdr3_length: 15; v_call: TRBV7-8; j_call: TRBJ2-3; d_call: -
cdr3_aa: CASSLSGSYNEQFF; clone_size: -; cdr3_length: 14; v_call: TRBV11-1; j_call: TRBJ2-1; d_call: -
cdr3_aa: CASKAQLANYGYTF; clone_size: -; cdr3_length: 14; v_call: TRBV2; j_call: TRBJ1-2; d_call: -